The table lists the clone carrying this T cell receptor (beta chain) with a few counts. Trimming removed 6 bases at V and 1 base at J, with 15 bases between. The V gene's germline CDR1 is SQVTM and CDR2 ANQGSEA. The CDR3 length is 14 residues. Investigators isolated RNA and reverse transcribed it into cDNA to act as the sequencing template. Profiling relied on immunoSEQ multiplex PCR, and the TCRdb table lists in-frame clones only, not all of them. Here the sample spans approximately 180,000 clones, just under 60% being singletons. This sample is part of a study of CD8+ T cells in alopecia areata. Study-wide context: Oral tofacitinib (5 to 10 mg twice daily) was administered to treated patients.

Specimen: CD4+ T cells sorted from blood, collected at week 0. This rearrangement joins TRBV29-1 to TRBJ1-1; D gene ambiguous. The sequence came from a human donor with alopecia areata. CDR3 amino acids: CSVRGSAENTEAFF. The CDR3 DNA reads TGCAGCGTCAGAGGCAGTGCCGAGAACACTGAAGCTTTCTTT.